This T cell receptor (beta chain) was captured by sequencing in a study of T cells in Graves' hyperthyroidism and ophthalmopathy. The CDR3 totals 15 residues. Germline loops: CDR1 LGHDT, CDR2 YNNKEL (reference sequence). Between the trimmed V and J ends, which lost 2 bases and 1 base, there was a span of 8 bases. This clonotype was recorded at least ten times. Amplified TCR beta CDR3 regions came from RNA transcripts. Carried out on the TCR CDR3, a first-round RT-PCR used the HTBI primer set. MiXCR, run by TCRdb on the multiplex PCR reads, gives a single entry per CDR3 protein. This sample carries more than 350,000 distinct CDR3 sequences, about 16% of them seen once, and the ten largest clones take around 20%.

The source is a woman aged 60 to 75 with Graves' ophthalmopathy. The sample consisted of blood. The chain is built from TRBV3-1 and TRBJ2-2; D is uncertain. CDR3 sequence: CASSQMGGNTGELFF. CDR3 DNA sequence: TGTGCCAGCAGCCAAATGGGCGGGAACACCGGGGAGCTGTTTTTT. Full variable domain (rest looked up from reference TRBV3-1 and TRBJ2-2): DTAVSQTPKYLVTQMGNDKSIKCEQNLGHDTMYWYKQDSKKFLKIMFSYNNKELIINETVPNRFSPKSPDKAHLNLHINSLELGDSAVYFCASSQMGGNTGELFFGEGSRLTVL.